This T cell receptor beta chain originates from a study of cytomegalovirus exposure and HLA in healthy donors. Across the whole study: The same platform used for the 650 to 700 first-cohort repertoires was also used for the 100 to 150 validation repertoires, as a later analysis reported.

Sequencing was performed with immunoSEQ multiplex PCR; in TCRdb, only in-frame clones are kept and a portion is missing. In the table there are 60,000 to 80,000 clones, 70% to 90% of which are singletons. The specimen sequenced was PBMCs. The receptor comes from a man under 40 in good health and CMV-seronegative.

Here the CDR3 DNA reads TGTGCCAGCACACGGAGTAATTCACCCCTCCACTTT. Protein sequence: CASTRSNSPLHF. The J gene is TRBJ1-6, the V gene TRBV6-1; D gene uncertain. CDR1 and CDR2 from the germline V gene are MNHNS and SASEGT. The CDR3 sequence is 12 residues long. V lost 7 bases to trimming and J lost 6 bases, with 7 bases between them.